What follows are 26 T cell receptor beta chains derived from one specimen sequenced in a study of cytomegalovirus exposure and HLA in healthy donors. Vbeta (60) and Jbeta (13) primers were used in the PCR. TCRdb keeps only in-frame clones here, not all; method: immunoSEQ multiplex PCR. The sample includes tens of thousands of clones, around 64% of them seen just once. The sequenced sample was PBMCs. The receptors come from a man aged 30 to 45 in good health and CMV-seronegative.

J is TRBJ2-2 and V is TRBV11-2; D unresolved. V gave up 5 bases and J gave up 2 bases, with 12 bases separating them. The CDR3 has 15 residues. Germline CDR1 reads SGHAT; CDR2 reads FQNNGV. The chain's CDR3 is CASSTIRGNTGELFF. CDR3 bases: TGTGCCAGCAGCACGATTAGAGGCAACACCGGGGAGCTGTTTTTT.

This clone was counted between two and nine times. V usage is TRBV30 and J usage is TRBJ2-2, with TRBD2 matching 8 bases. The CDR3 runs to 14 residues. CDR1 GTSNPN and CDR2 SVGIG come from the germline V gene (reference sequence). The V gene end was trimmed by 2 bases and the J gene end by 7 bases; junction bases not matched to a gene: 6. The CDR3 sequence is CAWSHGGADGELFF. CDR3 coding DNA: TGTGCCTGGAGTCACGGGGGGGCTGACGGGGAGCTGTTTTTT. Full variable domain (missing parts from reference TRBV30 and TRBJ2-2): SQTIHQWPATLVQPVGSPLSLECTVEGTSNPNLYWYRQAAGRGLQLLFYSVGIGQISSEVPQNLSASRPQDRQFILSSKKLLLSDSGFYLCAWSHGGADGELFFGEGSRLTVL.

The chain links TRBV4-1 to TRBJ2-7; no clear D gene. Germline CDR1 is MGHRA and CDR2 is YSYEKL. V gave up 0 bases and J gave up 1 base, with 10 bases separating them. The CDR3 spans 15 residues. The CDR3 sequence: CASSQEPVVSYEQYF. CDR3 nucleotides: TGCGCCAGCAGCCAAGAACCGGTGGTATCCTACGAGCAGTACTTC.

The chain joins TRBV30 to TRBJ1-6; a weak D match, TRBD1 (6 bases). The ends were cut back, 0 bases at V and 10 bases at J, with 13 bases in the middle. Germline CDR1 and CDR2: GTSNPN and SVGIG (reference sequence). The CDR3 has 14 residues. Here the CDR3 reads CAWSVLGAESPLHF. The CDR3 nucleotides are TGTGCCTGGAGTGTTCTGGGGGCCGAATCACCCCTCCACTTT.

V gene TRBV5-1 combines with J gene TRBJ2-1, with 10 positions matching TRBD2. There are 18 residues in the CDR3. Germline CDR1 reads SGHRS; CDR2 reads YFSETQ. V was clipped by 2 bases and J by 4 bases; unmatched bases: 12. CDR3 amino acids: CASSFEPSGRANYNEQFF. CDR3 sequence (DNA): TGCGCCAGCAGCTTTGAGCCCAGCGGGAGGGCCAATTACAATGAGCAGTTCTTC.

The chain joins TRBV2 to TRBJ2-2, with D possibly being TRBD2 (7 bases). Germline V gives CDR1 SNHLY, CDR2 FYNNEI. The length of the CDR3 is 14 residues. Trimming removed 7 bases from V and 7 bases from J, with 16 bases in between. CDR3 DNA: TGTGCCAGCACAGGGGCGGGAGTGAGCGGGGAGCTGTTTTTT. This codes for CASTGAGVSGELFF.

As to this clone: One end of the junction fails to match germline, which may point to a read error. V is TRBV11-2 and J is TRBJ2-1; TRBD2 matches at 10 bases. The CDR3 runs 16 residues. CDR1 and CDR2 from the germline V gene are SGHAT and FQNNGV. CDR3 bases: TGTGCCCGCAGCCTCCAGGGTGCTAGCGGGAGTTTTGAGCAGTTCTTC. This codes for CARSLQGASGSFEQFF.

The CDR3 here is CASSPPNKGGFGEQFF. CDR3 bases: TGTGCCAGCTCACCACCCAATAAAGGGGGATTTGGCGAGCAGTTCTTC. The rearrangement joins TRBV18 to TRBJ2-1, with a weak D call TRBD1 (6 bases). Trimming removed 0 bases at V and 10 bases at J, with 19 bases between. CDR3 length: 16 residues. Germline V lookup: CDR1 KGHSH, CDR2 LQKENI.

This rearrangement joins TRBV18 to TRBJ1-1; the D gene is possibly TRBD1 (5 bases). The CDR3 totals 13 residues. Trimming took off 6 bases at V and 7 bases at J, with 15 bases between the two ends. CDR1 is KGHSH and CDR2 is LQKENI in the germline V gene. In nucleotides, the CDR3 is TGTGCCAGCTCGCAGGGCCAGAACTTTGAAGCTTTCTTT. Translated, it gives CASSQGQNFEAFF.

This chain connects TRBV6-5 to TRBJ1-2; 7 nucleotides agree with TRBD1. The germline V gene encodes CDR1 MNHEY and CDR2 SVGAGI. This CDR3 has 13 residues. V shed 6 bases, J shed 6 bases, and the junction held 7 bases outside the gene matches. The chain's CDR3 is CASSPLQGNGYTF. The CDR3 region has the DNA TGTGCCAGCAGCCCCTTACAGGGGAATGGCTACACCTTC.

The gene calls are TRBV30 and TRBJ2-1; D gene uncertain. This CDR3 comprises 12 residues. Between the trimmed V and J ends, which lost 2 bases and 9 bases, there was a span of 11 bases. CDR1 is GTSNPN, CDR2 SVGIG, per germline (reference sequence). The CDR3 DNA reads as TGTGCCTGGAGTCCTAGGCGTGGTGAGCAGTTCTTC. Protein product: CAWSPRRGEQFF.

The chain carries TRBV10-3 and TRBJ1-4; 10 bases map to TRBD1. V shed 6 bases, J shed 6 bases, and the junction held 4 bases outside the gene matches. The CDR3 spans 14 residues. Per germline, CDR1 ENHRY and CDR2 SYGVKD. CDR3 sequence reads: CAIRSGTGDEKLFF. The CDR3 DNA reads as TGTGCCATCAGATCCGGGACAGGGGATGAAAAACTGTTTTTT.

The chain carries TRBV6-6 and TRBJ1-1; no clear D. The CDR3 loop spans 16 amino acids. V gave up 4 bases and J gave up 1 base, with 16 bases separating them. Germline lookup yields CDR1 MNHNY and CDR2 SVGAGI (reference sequence). The CDR3 region is CASSWPADTKNTEAFF. CDR3 sequence (DNA): TGTGCCAGCAGTTGGCCGGCCGATACTAAGAACACTGAAGCTTTCTTT.

The chain employs TRBV28 and TRBJ1-5; the match to TRBD1 covers 8 bases. The CDR3 runs to 13 residues. Trimming took 7 bases from V and 4 from J; bases not matched to a gene: 3. Germline V gives CDR1 MDHEN, CDR2 SYDVKM. Here the CDR3 reads CASMGQANQPQHF. CDR3 bases: TGTGCCAGCATGGGACAGGCAAATCAGCCCCAGCATTTT.

V usage is TRBV6-5 and J usage is TRBJ1-2; no clear D. V shed 0 bases and J shed 1 base, with 12 bases lying between them. Germline V gene sequence: CDR1 MNHEY, CDR2 SVGAGI. This CDR3 contains 16 residues. The CDR3 sequence is CASSYSPTYSNYGYTF. CDR3 bases: TGTGCCAGCAGTTACTCGCCGACATACAGTAACTATGGCTACACCTTC.

The chain has TRBV30 and TRBJ2-3, with 9 bases matching TRBD2. CDR1 and CDR2 from the germline V gene are GTSNPN and SVGIG (reference sequence). The CDR3 is 17 amino acids. V lost 0 bases, J lost 3 bases, and 10 bases stayed unmatched. As DNA, the CDR3 is TGTGCCTGGAGTGTCACAGGAGGGACTAGCCGGACAGATACGCAGTATTTT. The encoded protein is CAWSVTGGTSRTDTQYF.

The rearrangement links TRBV30 to TRBJ1-5; 7 nucleotides agree with TRBD1. V was pared by 5 bases and J by 0 bases, with 1 base of the junction left unmatched. Germline V lookup: CDR1 GTSNPN, CDR2 SVGIG (reference sequence). The CDR3 is 13 amino acids. Here the CDR3 DNA reads TGTGCCTGGGGGACAGATAGCAATCAGCCCCAGCATTTT. Protein sequence: CAWGTDSNQPQHF.

This clone was counted once. CDR3 bases: TGCGCCAGCAGCCAAGAACGGTCCCCTGGGGCCAACGTCCTGACTTTC. It translates to CASSQERSPGANVLTF. V usage is TRBV4-3 and J usage is TRBJ2-6; D is uncertain. The length of the CDR3 is 16 residues. V was shortened by 0 bases and J by 2 bases, with 8 bases between the two germline ends. Germline V gene sequence: CDR1 LGHNA, CDR2 YSLEER.

The V call is TRBV4-3, the J call TRBJ2-4, with D possibly being TRBD2 (6 bases). Germline CDR1 LGHNA, CDR2 YSLEER. CDR3 length: 15 amino acids. V was clipped by 4 bases and J by 12 bases, with 22 bases between them. The CDR3 nucleotides read TGCGCCAGCAGCCGTGGGACTGGAACCACCGGATATCAGTACTTC. Translating gives CASSRGTGTTGYQYF.

This rearrangement joins TRBV7-2 to TRBJ1-5; D remains unclear. In germline, CDR1 is SGHTA, CDR2 FQGNSA. V was clipped by 5 bases and J by 1 base, with 15 bases between them. The CDR3 loop spans 16 amino acids. CDR3 region: CASSPLLSLSNQPQHF. CDR3 bases: TGTGCCAGCAGCCCCCTACTATCACTGAGCAATCAGCCCCAGCATTTT.

CDR3 nucleotide sequence: TGTGCCAGCAGCCGGGGAGAGAGGACGCCCCACACTGAAGCTTTCTTT. Residues: CASSRGERTPHTEAFF. The chain employs TRBV7-9 and TRBJ1-1; no clear D. The germline gives CDR1 SEHNR, CDR2 FQNEAQ (reference sequence). The CDR3 contains 16 residues. V was pared by 5 bases and J by 3 bases, with 19 bases between.

The chain recombines TRBV6-1 with TRBJ1-5; 7 positions match TRBD1. Trimming at V came to 1 base and at J to 0 bases, leaving 9 bases not matched to a gene. Germline-derived CDR1 and CDR2 are MNHNS and SASEGT. The CDR3 spans 18 residues. The CDR3 here is CASSEGFTGTVSNQPQHF. The CDR3, as DNA: TGTGCCAGCAGTGAAGGTTTTACCGGGACAGTTAGCAATCAGCCCCAGCATTTT.

J is TRBJ2-1 and V is TRBV5-1, with 10 bases identical to TRBD2. Germline CDR1 reads SGHRS; CDR2 reads YFSETQ. V dropped 0 bases and J dropped 5; count of bases not matched to a gene: 5. The CDR3 is 16 residues long. CDR3 bases: TGCGCCAGCAGCTTGGAGGTTAGCGGGGGGCACAATGAGCAGTTCTTC. As protein: CASSLEVSGGHNEQFF.

V is TRBV19 and J is TRBJ1-1; D not certain. Germline CDR1 LNHDA, CDR2 SQIVND (reference sequence). V lost 2 bases and J lost 2, with 9 bases in between. The CDR3 has 14 residues. The CDR3 is CASSILALNTEAFF. CDR3 sequence (DNA): TGTGCCAGTAGTATACTAGCGCTAAACACTGAAGCTTTCTTT.

The J gene is TRBJ2-3, the V gene TRBV5-4, with 13 nucleotides matching TRBD2. The CDR3 is made up of 16 amino acids. With V trimmed by 4 bases and J by 9 bases, 11 bases remained unmatched. Germline CDR1 and CDR2: SGHNT and YYREEE (reference sequence). CDR3: CASSPWTSGGLRTQYF. The CDR3 coding sequence is TGTGCCAGCAGCCCCTGGACTAGCGGGGGATTGAGGACGCAGTATTTT.

This clone was counted a few times. This chain uses TRBV20-1 with TRBJ2-7, with D maybe TRBD2 (6 bases). The CDR3 extends over 11 amino acids. In germline, CDR1 is DFQATT, CDR2 SNEGSKA (reference sequence). The V gene lost 6 bases and the J gene lost 4 bases, with 10 bases spanning the gap. The CDR3 DNA reads as TGCAGTGCCAGGAGGGGATACGAGCAGTACTTC. Its translation: CSARRGYEQYF.